Listed here is a single TCR beta chain. The sample originates from a study of blood T cell repertoires in COVID-19. Study as a whole: Samples of COVID-19 (acute and convalescent) were obtained from the United States, Italy and Spain. Sources were T cells, B-cell-depleted T cells, or PBMCs; the material itself was cDNA or gDNA.

The V gene lost 0 bases and the J gene lost 9 bases, with 8 bases spanning the gap. Germline CDR1 reads MGHRA; CDR2 reads YSYEKL. The CDR3 runs 13 residues. Study processing details: The authors estimated nucleated cell counts from reference gene primer amplification. The data were produced by immunoSEQ multiplex PCR, yet TCRdb's version contains in-frame clones alone and is incomplete. Clone size and the V and J calls come from that table; the DNA yielded D and trimming. The table has about 180,000 clones, approximately 88% seen once. The chain has TRBV4-1 and TRBJ2-2; D is uncertain. This TCR was recovered from a woman aged 25 to 39 with acute or convalescent COVID-19. The sample taken for sequencing was peripheral blood. The CDR3 region is CASSQELPRELFF. DNA for the CDR3: TGCGCCAGCAGCCAAGAACTTCCTCGGGAGCTGTTTTTT.